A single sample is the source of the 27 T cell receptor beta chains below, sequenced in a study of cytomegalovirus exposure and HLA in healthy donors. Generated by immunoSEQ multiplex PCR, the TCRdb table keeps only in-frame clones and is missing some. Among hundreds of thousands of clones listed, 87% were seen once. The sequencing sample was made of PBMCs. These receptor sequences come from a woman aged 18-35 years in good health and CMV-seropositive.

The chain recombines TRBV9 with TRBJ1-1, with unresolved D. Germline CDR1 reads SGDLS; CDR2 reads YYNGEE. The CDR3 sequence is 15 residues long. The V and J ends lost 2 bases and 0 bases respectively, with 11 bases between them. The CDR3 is CASSVGYRVNTEAFF. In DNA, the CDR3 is TGTGCCAGCAGCGTCGGTTACCGGGTGAACACTGAAGCTTTCTTT.

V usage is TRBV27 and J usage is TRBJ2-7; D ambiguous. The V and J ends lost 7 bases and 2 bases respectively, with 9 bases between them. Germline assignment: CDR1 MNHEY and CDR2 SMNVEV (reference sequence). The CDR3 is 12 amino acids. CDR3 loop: CASTSDTYEQYF. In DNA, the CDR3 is TGTGCCAGCACCTCAGATACCTACGAGCAGTACTTC.

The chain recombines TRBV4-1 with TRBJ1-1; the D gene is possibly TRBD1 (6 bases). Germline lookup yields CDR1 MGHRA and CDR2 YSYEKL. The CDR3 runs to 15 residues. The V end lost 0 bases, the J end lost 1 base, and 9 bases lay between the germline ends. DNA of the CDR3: TGCGCCAGCAGCCAAGAGCAGGGGAGGAACACTGAAGCTTTCTTT. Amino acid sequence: CASSQEQGRNTEAFF.

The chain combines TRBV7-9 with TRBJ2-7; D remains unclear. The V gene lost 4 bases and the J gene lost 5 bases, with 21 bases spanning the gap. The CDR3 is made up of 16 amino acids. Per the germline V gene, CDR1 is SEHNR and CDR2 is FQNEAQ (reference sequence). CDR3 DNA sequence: TGTGCCAGCAGCTCGACCCCGGTGCTAGAATCAGACGAGCAGTACTTC. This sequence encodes CASSSTPVLESDEQYF.

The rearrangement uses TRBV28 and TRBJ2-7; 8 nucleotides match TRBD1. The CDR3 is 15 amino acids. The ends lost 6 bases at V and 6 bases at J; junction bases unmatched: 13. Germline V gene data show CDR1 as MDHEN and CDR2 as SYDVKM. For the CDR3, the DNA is TGTGCCAGCAGGCAGGGATCCCAGGGGGCAGGCGAGCAGTACTTC. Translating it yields CASRQGSQGAGEQYF.

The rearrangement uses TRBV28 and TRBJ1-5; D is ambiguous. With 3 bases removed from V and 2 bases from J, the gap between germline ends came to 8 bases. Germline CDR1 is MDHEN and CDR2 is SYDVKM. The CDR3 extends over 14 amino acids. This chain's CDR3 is CASSFRQGNQPQHF. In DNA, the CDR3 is TGTGCCAGCAGTTTCCGGCAGGGCAATCAGCCCCAGCATTTT.

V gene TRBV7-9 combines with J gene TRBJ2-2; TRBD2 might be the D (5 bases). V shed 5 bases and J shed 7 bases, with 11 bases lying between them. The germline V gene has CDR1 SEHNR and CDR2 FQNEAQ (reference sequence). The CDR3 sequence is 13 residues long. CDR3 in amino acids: CASSPEAVGELFF. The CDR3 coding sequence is TGTGCCAGCAGCCCCGAAGCGGTCGGGGAGCTGTTTTTT. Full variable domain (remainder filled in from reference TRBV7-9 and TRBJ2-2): DTGVSQNPRHKITKRGQNVTFRCDPISEHNRLYWYRQTLGQGPEFLTYFQNEAQLEKSRLLSDRFSAERPKGSFSTLEIQRTEQGDSAMYLCASSPEAVGELFFGEGSRLTVL.

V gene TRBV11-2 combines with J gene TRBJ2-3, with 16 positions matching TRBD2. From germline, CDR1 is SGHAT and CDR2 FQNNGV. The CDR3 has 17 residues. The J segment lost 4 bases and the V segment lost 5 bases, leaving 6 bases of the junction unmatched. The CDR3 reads CASSLGTSGRGADTQYF. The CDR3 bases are TGTGCCAGCAGCCTCGGGACTAGCGGGAGGGGGGCAGATACGCAGTATTTT.

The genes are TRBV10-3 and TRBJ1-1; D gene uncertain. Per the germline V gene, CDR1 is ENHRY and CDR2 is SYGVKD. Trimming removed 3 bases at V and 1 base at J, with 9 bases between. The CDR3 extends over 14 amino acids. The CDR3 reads CAISDPPGNTEAFF. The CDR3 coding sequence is TGTGCCATCAGTGACCCCCCGGGGAACACTGAAGCTTTCTTT.

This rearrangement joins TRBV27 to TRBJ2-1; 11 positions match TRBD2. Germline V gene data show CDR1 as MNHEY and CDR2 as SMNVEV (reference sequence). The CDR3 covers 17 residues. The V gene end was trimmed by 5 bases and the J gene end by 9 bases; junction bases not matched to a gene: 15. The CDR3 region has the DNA TGTGCCAGCAGTCCCAGACTAGCGGGACTACTAGATGGTGAGCAGTTCTTC. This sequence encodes CASSPRLAGLLDGEQFF.

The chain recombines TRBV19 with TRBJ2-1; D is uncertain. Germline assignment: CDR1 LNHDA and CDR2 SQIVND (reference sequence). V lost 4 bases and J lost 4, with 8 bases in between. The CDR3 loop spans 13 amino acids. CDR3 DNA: TGTGCCAGTAGTACTGTTTTATACAATGAGCAGTTCTTC. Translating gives CASSTVLYNEQFF.

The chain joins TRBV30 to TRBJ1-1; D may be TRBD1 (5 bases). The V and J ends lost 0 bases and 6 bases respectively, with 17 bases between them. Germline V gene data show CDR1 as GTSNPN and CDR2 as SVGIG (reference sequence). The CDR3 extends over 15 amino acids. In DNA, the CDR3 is TGTGCCTGGAGTGTTGGGGGGGGAAGCATCCCTGAAGCTTTCTTT. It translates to CAWSVGGGSIPEAFF.

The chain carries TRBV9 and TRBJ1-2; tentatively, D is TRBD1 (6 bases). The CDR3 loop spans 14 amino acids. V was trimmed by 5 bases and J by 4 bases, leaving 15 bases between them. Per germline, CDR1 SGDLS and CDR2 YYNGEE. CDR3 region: CASSAVTGLYGYTF. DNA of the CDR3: TGTGCCAGCAGTGCCGTGACAGGTCTCTATGGCTACACCTTC. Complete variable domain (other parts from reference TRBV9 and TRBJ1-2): DSGVTQTPKHLITATGQRVTLRCSPRSGDLSVYWYQQSLDQGLQFLIQYYNGEERAKGNILERFSAQQFPDLHSELNLSSLELGDSALYFCASSAVTGLYGYTFGSGTRLTVV.

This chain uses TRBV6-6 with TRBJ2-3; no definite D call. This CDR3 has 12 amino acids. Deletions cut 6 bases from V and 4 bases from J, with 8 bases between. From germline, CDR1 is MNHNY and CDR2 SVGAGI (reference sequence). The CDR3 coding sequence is TGTGCCAGCAGCAGTCGGGCAGATACGCAGTATTTT. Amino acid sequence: CASSSRADTQYF.

CDR3 loop: CASSLPGQGTPNYGYTF. For the CDR3, the DNA is TGTGCCAGCAGCCTCCCGGGACAGGGGACGCCTAACTATGGCTACACCTTC. This chain connects TRBV28 to TRBJ1-2; TRBD1 aligns across 10 bases. This CDR3 is 17 amino acids long. Trimming at V came to 6 bases and at J to 0 bases, leaving 10 bases not matched to a gene. Germline V gene lookup returns CDR1 MDHEN and CDR2 SYDVKM.

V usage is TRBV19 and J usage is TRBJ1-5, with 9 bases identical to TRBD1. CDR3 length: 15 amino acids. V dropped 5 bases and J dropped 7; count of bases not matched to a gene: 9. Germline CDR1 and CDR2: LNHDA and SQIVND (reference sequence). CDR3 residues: CASSHYRGLGQPQHF. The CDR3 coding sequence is TGTGCCAGTAGTCACTACAGGGGGCTGGGACAGCCCCAGCATTTT.

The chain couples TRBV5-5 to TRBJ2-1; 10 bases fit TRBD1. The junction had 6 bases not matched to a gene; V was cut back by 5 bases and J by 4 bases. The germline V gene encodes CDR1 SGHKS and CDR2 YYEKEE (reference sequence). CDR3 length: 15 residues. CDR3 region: CASRTPGQGYNEQFF. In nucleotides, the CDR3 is TGTGCCAGCAGAACCCCGGGACAGGGGTACAATGAGCAGTTCTTC.

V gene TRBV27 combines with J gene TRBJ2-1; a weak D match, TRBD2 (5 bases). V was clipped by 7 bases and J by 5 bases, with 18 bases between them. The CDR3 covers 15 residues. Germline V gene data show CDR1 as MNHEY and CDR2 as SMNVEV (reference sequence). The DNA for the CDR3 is TGTGCCAGCACCCTGGGAGTAACCCTGAACAATGAGCAGTTCTTC. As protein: CASTLGVTLNNEQFF.

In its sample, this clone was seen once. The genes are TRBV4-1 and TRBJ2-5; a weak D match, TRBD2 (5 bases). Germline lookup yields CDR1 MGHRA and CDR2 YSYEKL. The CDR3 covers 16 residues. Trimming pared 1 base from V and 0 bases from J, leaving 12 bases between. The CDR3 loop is CASSQVWETYQETQYF. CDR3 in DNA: TGCGCCAGCAGCCAAGTATGGGAGACGTACCAAGAGACCCAGTACTTC.

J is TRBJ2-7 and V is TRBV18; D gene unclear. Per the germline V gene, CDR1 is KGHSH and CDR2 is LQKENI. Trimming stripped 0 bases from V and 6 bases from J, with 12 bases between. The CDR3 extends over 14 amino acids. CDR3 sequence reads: CASSPPMVSSEQYF. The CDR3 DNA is TGTGCCAGCTCACCACCGATGGTGTCTAGCGAGCAGTACTTC.

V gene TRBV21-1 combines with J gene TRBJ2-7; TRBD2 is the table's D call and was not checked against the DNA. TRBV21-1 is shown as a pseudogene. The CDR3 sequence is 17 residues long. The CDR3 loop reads CASSKAQTGTSDYEQYF. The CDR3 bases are TGTGCCAGCAGCAAAGCGCAAACCGGGACTAGCGACTACGAGCAGTACTTC.

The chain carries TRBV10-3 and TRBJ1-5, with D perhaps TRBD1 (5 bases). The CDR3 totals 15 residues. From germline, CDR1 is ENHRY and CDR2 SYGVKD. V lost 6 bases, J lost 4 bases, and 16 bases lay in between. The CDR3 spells CAIRSGTGGNQPQHF. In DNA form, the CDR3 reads TGTGCCATCAGATCCGGGACGGGGGGAAATCAGCCCCAGCATTTT.

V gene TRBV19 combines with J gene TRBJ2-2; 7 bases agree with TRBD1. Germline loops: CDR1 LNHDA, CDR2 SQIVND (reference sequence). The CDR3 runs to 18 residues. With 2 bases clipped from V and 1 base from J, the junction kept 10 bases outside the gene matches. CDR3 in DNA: TGTGCCAGTAGTATAAGTCAGGGGGTCTGGTTGAACACCGGGGAGCTGTTTTTT. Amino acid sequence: CASSISQGVWLNTGELFF.

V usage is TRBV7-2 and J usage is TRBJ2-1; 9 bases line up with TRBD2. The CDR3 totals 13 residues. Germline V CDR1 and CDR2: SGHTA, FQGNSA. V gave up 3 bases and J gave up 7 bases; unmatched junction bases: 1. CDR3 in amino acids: CASSLGLANEQFF. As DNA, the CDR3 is TGTGCCAGCAGCTTGGGACTAGCTAATGAGCAGTTCTTC.

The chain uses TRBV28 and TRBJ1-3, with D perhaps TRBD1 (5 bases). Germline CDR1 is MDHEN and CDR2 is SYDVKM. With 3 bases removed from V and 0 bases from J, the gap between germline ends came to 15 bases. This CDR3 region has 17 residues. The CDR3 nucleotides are TGTGCCAGCAGTTTGAGGAGGGCAGGGCTCTCTGGAAACACCATATATTTT. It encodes CASSLRRAGLSGNTIYF.

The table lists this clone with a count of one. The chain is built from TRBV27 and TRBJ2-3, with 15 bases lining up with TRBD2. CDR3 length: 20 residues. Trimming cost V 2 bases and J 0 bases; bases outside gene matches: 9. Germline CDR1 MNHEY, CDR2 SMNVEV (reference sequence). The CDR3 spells CASSLVGGGLAGGSTDTQYF. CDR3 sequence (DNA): TGTGCCAGCAGTTTAGTCGGGGGTGGACTAGCGGGAGGGAGCACAGATACGCAGTATTTT.

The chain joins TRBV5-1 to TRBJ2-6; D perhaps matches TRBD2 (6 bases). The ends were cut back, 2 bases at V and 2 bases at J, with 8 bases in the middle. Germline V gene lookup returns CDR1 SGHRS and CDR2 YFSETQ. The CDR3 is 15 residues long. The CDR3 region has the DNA TGCGCCAGCAGCTTTCCGGGGGCTGGGGCCAACGTCCTGACTTTC. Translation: CASSFPGAGANVLTF.